A selection of T cell receptor beta chains follows, all from one sample in a study of blood T cell repertoires in COVID-19. Repertoires were generated with immunoSEQ multiplex PCR, while TCRdb's copy carries only in-frame clones and drops some. This sample yields roughly 200,000 clones, of which around 85% are seen a single time; roughly 8.2% belongs to the top ten. The source material was peripheral blood. These receptors were taken from an older woman with acute or convalescent COVID-19. CDR3s include the opening cysteine and the closing phenylalanine or tryptophan. D genes are given only for firm matches. Size is stated for part of the rows, as once, few or many counts, or as a class when the clone is expanded.

TRBJ1-1,TRBV11-3,NA,NA,TGTGCCAGCAGCTTAGTCGGGGGTCACACTGAAGCTTTCTTT,CASSLVGGHTEAFF
TRBJ2-1,TRBV3-1/TRBV3-2,NA,TRBD1,TGTGCCAGCAGCCAAAGGGGGCTAAGGGATGAGCAGTTCTTC,CASSQRGLRDEQFF
TRBJ2-1,TRBV5-1,NA,NA,TGCGCCAGCAGCTTGACCCTCGGCTCCTACAATGAGCAGTTCTTC,CASSLTLGSYNEQFF
TRBJ2-1,TRBV18,once,TRBD2,TGTGCCAGCTCACCAACTAGCGGGAGGGCGTCCTACAATGAGCAGTTCTTC,CASSPTSGRASYNEQFF
TRBJ1-6,TRBV19,few,NA,TGTGCCAGTAGTCTCTCCGGGGGCTATAATTCACCCCTCCACTTT,CASSLSGGYNSPLHF
TRBJ2-5,TRBV27,NA,NA,TGTGCCAGCAGTTTGGTCCGCGGGACCCAGTACTTC,CASSLVRGTQYF
TRBJ2-7,TRBV28,few,NA,TGTGCCAGCAGTTTAAGGCGGGCTGTTGGCGAGCAGTACTTC,CASSLRRAVGEQYF
TRBJ2-5,TRBV29-1,NA,NA,TGCAGCGTTGAAGCGGGGGAGACCCAGTACTTC,CSVEAGETQYF
TRBJ2-1,TRBV4-1,NA,NA,TGCGCCAGCAGCCTCTCCCGGGACACCAATGAGCAGTTCTTC,CASSLSRDTNEQFF
TRBJ2-1,TRBV18,NA,NA,TGTGCCAGCTCACCATTTTCGGGAGTGGGGTACAATGAGCAGTTCTTC,CASSPFSGVGYNEQFF
TRBJ1-1,TRBV30,NA,NA,TGTGCCTGGTCGAAGGGAGATACTGAAGCTTTCTTT,CAWSKGDTEAFF
TRBJ1-5,TRBV10-3,NA,NA,TGTGCCATCAGTGAAGCCCGGGGAGGGCAGCCCCAGCATTTT,CAISEARGGQPQHF
TRBJ1-4,TRBV5-5,NA,NA,TGTGCCAGCAGCTTGATTACGGGAGGAGGGGAAAAACTGTTTTTT,CASSLITGGGEKLFF
TRBJ2-1,TRBV7-9,NA,NA,TGTGCCAGCAGCTTCAGTCTGGGGAGCTCCTACAATGAGCAGTTCTTC,CASSFSLGSSYNEQFF
TRBJ1-1,TRBV29-1,NA,NA,TGCAGCGCTGGGTCAGGGTCTGAAGCTTTCTTT,CSAGSGSEAFF
TRBJ1-4,TRBV7-8,NA,NA,TGTGCCAGCAGCTTAGGGCGTTGGCAGGGTAGGAATGAAAAACTGTTTTTT,CASSLGRWQGRNEKLFF
TRBJ2-2,TRBV7-9,NA,TRBD1,TGTGCCAGCAGCTTAACCGGGACAGGGGGCACCGGGGAGCTGTTTTTT,CASSLTGTGGTGELFF
TRBJ1-2,TRBV10-3,NA,NA,TGTGCCATCAGTGAGGGGGGGGACTTCTATGGCTACACCTTC,CAISEGGDFYGYTF
TRBJ2-1,TRBV25-1,NA,TRBD2,TGTGCCAGCAGTGGTGGACTAGCGGGCTACAATGAGCAGTTCTTC,CASSGGLAGYNEQFF
TRBJ2-7,TRBV28,NA,NA,TGTGCCAGCAGTTTACTACAGGGCACCTACGAGCAGTACTTC,CASSLLQGTYEQYF
TRBJ1-5,TRBV2,NA,NA,TGTGCCAGCACGACAGAAGTCAATCAGCCCCAGCATTTT,CASTTEVNQPQHF
TRBJ1-2,TRBV10-3,once,NA,TGTGCCTTGGCCCCCACCAACTATGGCTACACCTTC,CALAPTNYGYTF
TRBJ1-6,TRBV3-1/TRBV3-2,NA,NA,TGTGCCAGCAGCCACTACCGTCACTCCGGGAATTCACCCCTCCACTTT,CASSHYRHSGNSPLHF
TRBJ2-2,TRBV5-4,NA,TRBD1,TGTGCCAGCAGCTTAGGACAGGGCGCGAACACCGGGGAGCTGTTTTTT,CASSLGQGANTGELFF